This T cell receptor (beta chain) was recorded in a study of control samples from healthy donors and cancer patients. Here immunoSEQ multiplex PCR was the method, and the copy in TCRdb shows in-frame clones only, minus some. The profile shows around 57,000 clones, approximately 89% of them singletons. The V gene's germline CDR1 is LGHNA and CDR2 YSLEER. Trimming stripped 0 bases from V and 0 bases from J, with 2 bases between. This CDR3 region has 13 residues. The rearrangement uses TRBV4-3 and TRBJ1-1; D ambiguous. The sequencing sample was made of PBMCs. This TCR derives from a man younger than 40 with colorectal cancer. The CDR3 region has the DNA TGCGCCAGCAGCCAAGAAATGAACACTGAAGCTTTCTTT. It translates to CASSQEMNTEAFF.